The TCR beta chain described here comes from a study of cytomegalovirus exposure and HLA in healthy donors. Overall study context: An earlier analysis identified 117 million unique TCR beta sequences in about 180 million T cells.

With 60 Vbeta and 13 Jbeta primers, the PCR was carried out. TCRdb's copy holds only in-frame clones and misses some; the assay was immunoSEQ multiplex PCR. This table has around 95,000 clones, around 76% appearing once. The CDR3 sequence is 16 residues long. The germline V gene has CDR1 SGDLS and CDR2 YYNGEE. The J segment lost 4 bases and the V segment lost 3 bases, leaving 8 bases of the junction unmatched. Worth noting for this clone: What it recognizes is unknown.

Notes on the study in general: Specificity of a few CMV-associated chains for CMV antigens was verified in vitro. As a later analysis showed, several of the most significant clusters appeared to be linked to common viral pathogens. When a later analysis was performed, an Asian-associated ancestry cluster reportedly had fewer N-insertions than the approximately 600-donor mean.

The sample consisted of PBMCs. The V call is TRBV9, the J call TRBJ2-1, with TRBD2 identical over 9 bases. The sequence was obtained from a man aged 25 to 45 in good health and CMV-seropositive. CDR3 loop: CASSDSSGIEYNEQFF. The DNA of the CDR3 is TGTGCCAGCAGCGACTCTAGCGGGATAGAATACAATGAGCAGTTCTTC.